This T cell receptor beta chain was sequenced for a study of a mutant IDH1 vaccine in newly diagnosed glioma. In the study overall: During weeks 1, 3, 5, 7, 11, 15, 19 and 23, patients received eight vaccinations. The therapy given earlier, which was standard therapy, consisted of radiotherapy, temozolomide, or both, and most of the patients received both. Vaccine dosing followed radiotherapy by 4-6 weeks, or accompanied temozolomide cycles.

Of note for this clone: Antigen: not known.

CDR3 length: 16 residues. Germline CDR1 reads MDHEN; CDR2 reads SYDVKM. V was pared by 1 base and J by 2 bases, with 14 bases between. Regarding time point: week 11, during vaccination. Doses comprised 300 ug of mutant IDH1 20-mer peptide each, plus topical imiquimod. The data were produced by immunoSEQ multiplex PCR, yet TCRdb's version contains in-frame clones alone and is incomplete. The table records roughly 130,000 clones, 80% of them present only once. The receptor comes from a man aged 40-49 years with glioma. J is TRBJ2-5 and V is TRBV28; no clear D gene. The sample consisted of PBMCs, taken from a glioma patient whose treatment included an IDH1 peptide vaccine. The CDR3 DNA reads TGTGCCAGCAGTTTATCTGGGGTTCGGTCACAAGAGACCCAGTACTTC. Its translation: CASSLSGVRSQETQYF.